A single sample gave rise to the 27 T cell receptor beta chains below, sequenced in a study of brain metastases from non-small cell lung cancer. The data were produced by immunoSEQ multiplex PCR, yet TCRdb's version contains in-frame clones alone and is incomplete. The table shows 4,000 to 4,500 clones, with roughly 90% occurring only once. Sequenced sample: primary lung tumor tissue. These receptor sequences come from a donor aged 40 or over with non-small cell lung cancer.

The chain joins TRBV7-8 to TRBJ1-5; D not certain. Germline assignment: CDR1 SGHVS and CDR2 FQNEAQ. The CDR3 loop spans 15 amino acids. Trimming shortened V by 3 bases and J by 4 bases, and 13 bases separated the two germline ends. The CDR3 loop is CASSLGLRENQPQHF. For the CDR3, the DNA is TGTGCCAGCAGCTTGGGCCTGAGGGAAAATCAGCCCCAGCATTTT. Complete variable domain (other parts from reference TRBV7-8 and TRBJ1-5): GAGVSQSPRYKVAKRGQDVALRCDPISGHVSLFWYQQALGQGPEFLTYFQNEAQLDKSGLPSDRFFAERPEGSVSTLKIQRTQQEDSAVYLCASSLGLRENQPQHFGDGTRLSIL.

This clone was recorded a few times. The chain recombines TRBV5-1 with TRBJ2-3; TRBD1 matches 9 bases. With V trimmed by 4 bases and J by 3 bases, 6 bases remained unmatched. The germline gives CDR1 SGHRS, CDR2 YFSETQ. The CDR3 is 15 residues long. The CDR3 here is CASSTKQGATDTQYF. CDR3 nucleotides: TGCGCCAGCAGCACAAAACAGGGGGCGACAGATACGCAGTATTTT.

This clone was seen a single time. The genes are TRBV5-6 and TRBJ2-2; 7 nucleotides agree with TRBD2. Germline CDR1 is SGHDT and CDR2 is YYEEEE. The trim removed 4 bases at V and 4 bases at J, leaving 7 bases unmatched. CDR3 size: 15 residues. CDR3 sequence: CASSRGAGITGELFF. The CDR3, as DNA: TGTGCCAGCAGCCGAGGAGCGGGGATCACCGGGGAGCTGTTTTTT.

The CDR3 DNA follows: TGTGCCAGCAGCTCGACAGCCCCTTCTGTTAGGGAGCAGTACTTC. As protein: CASSSTAPSVREQYF. The gene calls are TRBV7-9 and TRBJ2-7; a possible D gene is TRBD1 (5 bases). CDR1 SEHNR and CDR2 FQNEAQ come from the germline V gene (reference sequence). CDR3 length: 15 amino acids. The germline V and J ends were trimmed by 4 bases and 7 bases, with 20 bases remaining between them.

This sequence joins TRBV10-3 and TRBJ1-2; unclear D gene. CDR3 length: 15 residues. Trimming removed 3 bases at V and 5 bases at J, with 16 bases between. CDR1 is ENHRY, CDR2 SYGVKD, per germline. The CDR3 here is CAISDNWIFSYGYTF. CDR3 nucleotides: TGTGCCATCAGTGATAACTGGATATTTAGTTATGGCTACACCTTC.

The chain uses TRBV7-8 and TRBJ2-2; unclear D gene. CDR3 length equals 16 residues. Trimming took off 1 base at V and 6 bases at J, with 15 bases between the two ends. Germline V CDR1 and CDR2: SGHVS, FQNEAQ. The CDR3 sequence: CASSLVLGDWAGELFF. In DNA form, the CDR3 reads TGTGCCAGCAGCTTAGTATTGGGTGACTGGGCCGGGGAGCTGTTTTTT.

This clone was recorded only once. The germline gene is not matched at one end of the junction; a read error may be the cause. CDR3 residues: CANSMDRYPYEQYF. CDR3 DNA sequence: TGTGCCAACAGCATGGACAGATATCCCTACGAGCAGTACTTC. The chain is built from TRBV5-5 and TRBJ2-7, with D perhaps matching TRBD1 (6 bases). This CDR3 is 14 amino acids long. Germline lookup yields CDR1 SGHKS and CDR2 YYEKEE (reference sequence).

V usage is TRBV24-1 and J usage is TRBJ1-4; 9 bases map to TRBD1. Unmatched junction bases numbered 4, after V lost 4 bases and J lost 5 bases. CDR3 length: 15 amino acids. Looked up from germline, CDR1 is KGHDR and CDR2 is SFDVKD. The CDR3 DNA reads as TGTGCCACCAGTGACGCCGGGACAGGGAATGAAAAACTGTTTTTT. Translating gives CATSDAGTGNEKLFF.

This clone is a singleton in its sample. This chain uses TRBV19 with TRBJ2-3, with D tentatively TRBD1 or TRBD2 (5 bases each). CDR3 length: 15 amino acids. Per germline, CDR1 LNHDA and CDR2 SQIVND (reference sequence). The V gene lost 1 base and the J gene lost 1 base, with 9 bases spanning the gap. The DNA for the CDR3 is TGTGCCAGTAGTATAGCGAGGGGCGGCACAGATACGCAGTATTTT. The encoded protein is CASSIARGGTDTQYF.

CDR3: CASSETGTGRYGYTF. The CDR3 DNA reads TGTGCCAGCAGTGAAACGGGGACAGGTCGCTATGGCTACACCTTC. The chain employs TRBV6-1 and TRBJ1-2; 8 bases match TRBD1. Per the germline V gene, CDR1 is MNHNS and CDR2 is SASEGT. V shed 2 bases, J shed 4 bases, and the junction held 6 bases outside the gene matches. CDR3 length: 15 residues.

J is TRBJ2-7 and V is TRBV7-2; 10 nucleotides match TRBD2. CDR3 length: 15 residues. Germline CDR1 SGHTA, CDR2 FQGNSA. Unmatched junction bases numbered 8, after V lost 4 bases and J lost 5 bases. CDR3 coding DNA: TGTGCCAGCAGCTGGGCCCCACTAGCGGGAAACGAGCAGTACTTC. Protein sequence: CASSWAPLAGNEQYF.

A note on this clone: Other DNA sequences in this specimen translate into the identical CDR3. This chain links TRBV4-3 with TRBJ1-1; perhaps TRBD1 as D (5 bases). Germline V gives CDR1 LGHNA, CDR2 YSLEER. The CDR3 has 15 residues. Trimming removed 0 bases at V and 11 bases at J, with 19 bases between. In DNA form, the CDR3 reads TGCGCCAGCAGCCAAGAAGGAGTAGGACATCTCTATGCTTTCTTT. It translates to CASSQEGVGHLYAFF.

This chain connects TRBV5-3 to TRBJ2-7; a weak D match, TRBD2 (6 bases). TRBV5-3 falls under the ORF class, with uncertain function. Deletions cut 4 bases from V and 3 bases from J, with 14 bases between. This CDR3 contains 14 residues. The CDR3 DNA reads as TGTGCCAGAAGCGCCCGGGACTCGGACTACGAGCAGTACTTC. Protein: CARSARDSDYEQYF.

The CDR3 spells CASSGLAEETQYF. CDR3 DNA sequence: TGTGCCAGTAGTGGACTAGCAGAAGAGACCCAGTACTTC. This rearrangement joins TRBV19 to TRBJ2-5; 8 nucleotides align to TRBD2. The J segment lost 3 bases and the V segment lost 5 bases, leaving 2 bases of the junction unmatched. This CDR3 region has 13 residues. Germline CDR1 and CDR2: LNHDA and SQIVND (reference sequence).

This clone occurred once. The chain is built from TRBV28 and TRBJ2-6; D possibly matches TRBD1 or TRBD2 (5 bases each). Per the germline V gene, CDR1 is MDHEN and CDR2 is SYDVKM. This CDR3 is 14 amino acids long. The ends were cut back, 10 bases at V and 4 bases at J, with 14 bases in the middle. CDR3 nucleotide sequence: TGTGCCACCTTCTCAGGGACGGGGGCCAACGTCCTGACTTTC. Translated, it gives CATFSGTGANVLTF.

The chain is built from TRBV21-1 and TRBJ2-1; the listed D gene, TRBD2, was not tested against the DNA. TRBV21-1 is annotated as a pseudogene. This CDR3 comprises 14 residues. The chain's CDR3 is CASSNGTSGREQFF. Here the CDR3 DNA reads TGTGCCAGCAGCAACGGGACTAGCGGGAGGGAGCAGTTCTTC.

The chain has TRBV5-1 and TRBJ1-6; no definite D call. Deletions cut 0 bases from V and 3 bases from J, with 7 bases between. This CDR3 spans 15 amino acids. Germline V gene lookup returns CDR1 SGHRS and CDR2 YFSETQ. CDR3 sequence: CASSLGRDYNSPLHF. CDR3 sequence (DNA): TGCGCCAGCAGCTTGGGGCGTGACTATAATTCACCCCTCCACTTT.

There are a few counts of this clone. The chain couples TRBV14 to TRBJ2-1; 11 bases are shared with TRBD2. Germline-derived CDR1 and CDR2 are SGHDN and FVKESK. Unmatched junction bases numbered 13, after V lost 6 bases and J lost 15 bases. The CDR3 is 14 residues long. CDR3 residues: CASSPALAGARGFF. The CDR3 DNA is TGTGCCAGCAGTCCCGCACTAGCGGGAGCCCGGGGGTTCTTC.

The rearrangement joins TRBV11-2 to TRBJ1-2, with D hard to call. The CDR3 extends over 12 amino acids. The V gene's germline CDR1 is SGHAT and CDR2 FQNNGV. Trimming removed 0 bases at V and 4 bases at J, with 3 bases between. CDR3 residues: CASSLDSYGYTF. In DNA, the CDR3 is TGTGCCAGCAGCTTAGATAGCTATGGCTACACCTTC. Full variable domain (missing parts from reference TRBV11-2 and TRBJ1-2): EAGVAQSPRYKIIEKRQSVAFWCNPISGHATLYWYQQILGQGPKLLIQFQNNGVVDDSQLPKDRFSAERLKGVDSTLKIQPAKLEDSAVYLCASSLDSYGYTFGSGTRLTVV.

The V gene is TRBV28, the J gene TRBJ1-1; tentative D call: TRBD1 (5 bases). The CDR3 runs 12 residues. Looked up from germline, CDR1 is MDHEN and CDR2 is SYDVKM. V was pared by 6 bases and J by 6 bases, with 11 bases between. In DNA, the CDR3 is TGTGCCAGCAGGGGCGGGGCAGCTGAAGCTTTCTTT. It translates to CASRGGAAEAFF. Supplemented by reference TRBV28 and TRBJ1-1, the full variable domain reads DVKVTQSSRYLVKRTGEKVFLECVQDMDHENMFWYRQDPGLGLRLIYFSYDVKMKEKGDIPEGYSVSREKKERFSLILESASTNQTSMYLCASRGGAAEAFFGQGTRLTVV.

The CDR3 region has the DNA TGTGCCAGCAGTACAGGGGGCACTGAAGCTTTCTTT. Translated: CASSTGGTEAFF. The V call is TRBV7-6, the J call TRBJ1-1; 8 nucleotides line up with TRBD1. Trimming took 6 bases from V and 4 from J; bases not matched to a gene: 1. The CDR3 totals 12 residues. Looked up from germline, CDR1 is SGHVS and CDR2 is FNYEAQ. Looking up the rest from reference TRBV7-6 and TRBJ1-1 gives the full variable domain: GAGVSQSPRYKVTKRGQDVALRCDPISGHVSLYWYRQALGQGPEFLTYFNYEAQQDKSGLPNDRFSAERPEGSISTLTIQRTEQRDSAMYRCASSTGGTEAFFGQGTRLTVV.

This chain uses TRBV6-2 or TRBV6-3 with TRBJ1-1, with D possibly being TRBD1 (5 bases). CDR3 size: 15 residues. Looked up from germline, CDR1 is MNHEY and CDR2 is SVGEGT. Deletions cut 4 bases from V and 10 bases from J, with 22 bases between. The CDR3 sequence: CASSLVAVWLQGAFF. The CDR3 coding sequence is TGTGCCAGCAGTTTAGTCGCTGTATGGCTCCAGGGAGCTTTCTTT.

This sequence joins TRBV5-1 and TRBJ2-1; 10 nucleotides line up with TRBD2. Germline trimming cut 4 bases from V and 0 bases from J; bases unmatched to any gene: 10. The length of the CDR3 is 18 residues. Looked up from germline, CDR1 is SGHRS and CDR2 is YFSETQ. The CDR3: CASSRESAGGRSYNEQFF. The CDR3 coding sequence is TGCGCCAGCAGCCGTGAGTCAGCGGGAGGGCGCTCCTACAATGAGCAGTTCTTC.

The CDR3 sequence: CASRSWSEGDTQYF. Here the CDR3 DNA reads TGTGCCAGCAGGTCGTGGAGCGAGGGAGATACGCAGTATTTT. The chain has TRBV6-5 and TRBJ2-3; D possibly corresponds to TRBD2 (5 bases). With 6 bases removed from V and 5 bases from J, the gap between germline ends came to 15 bases. The CDR3 covers 14 residues. Germline-derived CDR1 and CDR2 are MNHEY and SVGAGI.

The chain is built from TRBV28 and TRBJ2-3; TRBD1 matches at 7 bases. The ends lost 6 bases at V and 4 bases at J; junction bases unmatched: 4. In germline, CDR1 is MDHEN, CDR2 SYDVKM. The CDR3 consists of 13 residues. DNA for the CDR3: TGTGCCAGCAGGACAGGGCATTCAGATACGCAGTATTTT. Translated, it gives CASRTGHSDTQYF.

V usage is TRBV3-1 (or the pseudogene TRBV3-2) and J usage is TRBJ1-5; weak D call: TRBD1 (6 bases). The CDR3 has 13 amino acids. Germline CDR1 and CDR2: LGHDT and YNNKEL (reference sequence). The CDR3 DNA follows: TGTGGGGAGGGGGATTATAGCAATCAGCCCCAGCATTTT. It is translated as CGEGDYSNQPQHF.

The CDR3 nucleotides read TGTGCCACCCGGGGACAGTTGAACACTGAAGCTTTCTTT. Amino acids: CATRGQLNTEAFF. J is TRBJ1-1 and V is TRBV2; 7 bases line up with TRBD1. Germline assignment: CDR1 SNHLY and CDR2 FYNNEI. Unmatched junction bases numbered 5, after V lost 10 bases and J lost 0 bases. This CDR3 has 13 amino acids.